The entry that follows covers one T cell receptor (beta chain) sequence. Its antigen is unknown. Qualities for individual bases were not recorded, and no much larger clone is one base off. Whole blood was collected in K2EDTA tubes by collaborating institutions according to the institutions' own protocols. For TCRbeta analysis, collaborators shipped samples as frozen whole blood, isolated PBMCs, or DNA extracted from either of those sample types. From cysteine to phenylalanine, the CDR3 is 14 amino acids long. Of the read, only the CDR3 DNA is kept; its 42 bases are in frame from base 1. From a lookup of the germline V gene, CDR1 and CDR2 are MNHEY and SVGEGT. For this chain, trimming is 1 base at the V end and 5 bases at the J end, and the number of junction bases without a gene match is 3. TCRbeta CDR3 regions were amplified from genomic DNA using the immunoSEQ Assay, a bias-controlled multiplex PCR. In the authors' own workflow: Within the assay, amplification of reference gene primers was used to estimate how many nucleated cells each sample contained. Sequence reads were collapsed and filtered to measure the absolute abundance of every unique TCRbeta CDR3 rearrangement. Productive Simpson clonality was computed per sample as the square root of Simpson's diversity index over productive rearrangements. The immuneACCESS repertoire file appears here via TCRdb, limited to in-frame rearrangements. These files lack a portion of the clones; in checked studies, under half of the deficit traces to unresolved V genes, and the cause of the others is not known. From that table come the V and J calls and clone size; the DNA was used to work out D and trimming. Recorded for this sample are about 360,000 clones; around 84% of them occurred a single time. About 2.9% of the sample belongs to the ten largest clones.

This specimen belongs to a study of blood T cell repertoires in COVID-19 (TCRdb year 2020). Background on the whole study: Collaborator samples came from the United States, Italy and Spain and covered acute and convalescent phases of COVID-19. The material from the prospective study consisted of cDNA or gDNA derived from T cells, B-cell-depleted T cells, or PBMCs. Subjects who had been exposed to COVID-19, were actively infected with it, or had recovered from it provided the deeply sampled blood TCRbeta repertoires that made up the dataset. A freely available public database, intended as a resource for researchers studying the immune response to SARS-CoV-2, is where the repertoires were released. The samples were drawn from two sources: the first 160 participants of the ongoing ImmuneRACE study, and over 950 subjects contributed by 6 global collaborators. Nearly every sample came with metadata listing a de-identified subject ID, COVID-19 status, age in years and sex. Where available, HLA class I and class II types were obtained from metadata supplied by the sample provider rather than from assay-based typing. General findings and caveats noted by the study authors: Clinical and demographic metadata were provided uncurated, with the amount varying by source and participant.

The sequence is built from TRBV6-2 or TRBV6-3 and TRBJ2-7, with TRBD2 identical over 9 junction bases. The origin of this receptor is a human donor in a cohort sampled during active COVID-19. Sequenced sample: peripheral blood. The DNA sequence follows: TGTGCCAGCAGTTACTTAGCGGGGGCCAACGAGCAGTACTTC. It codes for CASSYLAGANEQYF.